This paragraph covers one T cell receptor (beta chain) sequence. Study processing details: Estimated nucleated cell counts came from reference gene primer amplification. Assay used: immunoSEQ multiplex PCR; TCRdb lists only in-frame clones, some missing. V and J calls and clone size are copied from that table; D and trimming were computed from the DNA. The sample shows hundreds of thousands of clones, around nine tenths of them seen only once. These data originate in a study of blood T cell repertoires in COVID-19. Study at large: The origin of the acute and convalescent COVID-19 samples was the United States, Italy and Spain. From T cells, B-cell-depleted T cells, or PBMCs came the material, which was cDNA or gDNA.

Sequencing used peripheral blood. This clonotype was obtained from a man between 65 and 85 years old with acute or convalescent COVID-19.

The CDR3 coding sequence is TGTGCCAGCTCACCTAACAGGCCCCCCCAAGAGACCCAGTACTTC. Amino acid sequence: CASSPNRPPQETQYF. The V and J genes are TRBV18 and TRBJ2-5, with a tentative D call TRBD1 (5 bases). The germline CDR1 and CDR2 sequences are KGHSH and LQKENI. CDR3 length: 15 amino acids. V was clipped by 3 bases and J by 1 base, with 12 bases between them.